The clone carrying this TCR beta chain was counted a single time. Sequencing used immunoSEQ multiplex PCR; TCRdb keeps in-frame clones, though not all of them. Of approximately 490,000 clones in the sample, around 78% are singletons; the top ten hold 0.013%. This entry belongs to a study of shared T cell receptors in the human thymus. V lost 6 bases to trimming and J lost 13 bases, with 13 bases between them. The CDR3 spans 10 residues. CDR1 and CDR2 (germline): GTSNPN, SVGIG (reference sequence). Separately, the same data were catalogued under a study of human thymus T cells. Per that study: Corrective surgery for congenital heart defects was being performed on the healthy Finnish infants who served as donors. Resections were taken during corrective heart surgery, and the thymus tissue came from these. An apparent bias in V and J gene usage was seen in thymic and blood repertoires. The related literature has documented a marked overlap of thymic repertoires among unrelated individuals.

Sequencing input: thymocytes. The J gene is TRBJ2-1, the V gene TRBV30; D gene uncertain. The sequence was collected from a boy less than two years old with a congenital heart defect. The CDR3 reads CACAESIQFF. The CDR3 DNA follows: TGTGCCTGCGCGGAGTCTATACAGTTCTTC.